These 13 T cell receptor beta chains came from one sample sequenced in a study of T cell responses to AZD1222 COVID-19 vaccine. TCRdb's copy holds only in-frame clones and misses some; the assay was immunoSEQ multiplex PCR. The table records roughly 100,000 clones, 88% of them present only once. The sample in question was peripheral blood, obtained on day 0 of AZD1222 vaccination. These receptors were obtained from an adult in good health.

The chain joins TRBV7-2 to TRBJ2-2; D gene uncertain. V lost 5 bases, J lost 8 bases, and 9 bases lay in between. The germline CDR1 and CDR2 sequences are SGHTA and FQGNSA. This CDR3 is 12 amino acids long. The CDR3 coding sequence is TGTGCCAGCAGCGCCCAAGGAGGGGAGCTGTTTTTT. This sequence encodes CASSAQGGELFF.

This clone came up a few times. This chain links TRBV18 with TRBJ2-5; D ambiguous. Trimming stripped 3 bases from V and 3 bases from J, with 2 bases between. Germline V gene lookup returns CDR1 KGHSH and CDR2 LQKENI. The CDR3 has 11 amino acids. The CDR3 coding sequence is TGTGCCAGCTCACCGAAAGAGACCCAGTACTTC. Encoded protein: CASSPKETQYF.

The CDR3 spells CASSLMETNVLTF. CDR3 sequence (DNA): TGTGCCAGCAGCTTAATGGAAACCAACGTCCTGACTTTC. V and J are TRBV7-2 and TRBJ2-6, with D hard to call. The germline V and J ends were trimmed by 2 bases and 8 bases, with 7 bases remaining between them. This CDR3 is built from 13 residues. CDR1 SGHTA and CDR2 FQGNSA come from the germline V gene.

The sample holds a few counts of this clone. The genes are TRBV2 and TRBJ1-1, with TRBD1 matching over 7 bases. The J segment lost 3 bases and the V segment lost 9 bases, leaving 10 bases of the junction unmatched. Germline assignment: CDR1 SNHLY and CDR2 FYNNEI. The CDR3 totals 14 residues. This CDR3 is CASLQGRMDTEAFF. For the CDR3, the DNA is TGTGCCAGTTTACAGGGGAGGATGGACACTGAAGCTTTCTTT.

The chain has TRBV7-2 and TRBJ1-5, with 9 bases fitting TRBD1. The CDR3 runs to 19 residues. Germline V lookup: CDR1 SGHTA, CDR2 FQGNSA. V trimming: 5 bases; J trimming: 0 bases; junction bases outside the gene matches: 14. CDR3 region: CASSPGGTGFSYSNQPQHF. In DNA form, the CDR3 reads TGTGCCAGCAGCCCGGGGGGGACAGGGTTTTCCTATAGCAATCAGCCCCAGCATTTT.

The chain couples TRBV5-1 to TRBJ1-4; TRBD1 might be the D (6 bases). V was trimmed by 4 bases and J by 8 bases, leaving 9 bases between them. CDR1 is SGHRS, CDR2 YFSETQ, per germline. The CDR3 length is 12 residues. CDR3 nucleotides: TGCGCCAGCAGCCGTCAGGGGGAAAAACTGTTTTTT. It is translated as CASSRQGEKLFF.

The chain recombines TRBV7-9 with TRBJ2-1; tentatively, D is TRBD2 (6 bases). This CDR3 has 13 amino acids. Deletions cut 1 base from V and 10 bases from J, with 11 bases between. Per germline, CDR1 SEHNR and CDR2 FQNEAQ (reference sequence). The CDR3 loop reads CASSLVAGMEQFF. The CDR3 DNA follows: TGTGCCAGCAGCTTAGTTGCGGGAATGGAGCAGTTCTTC.

V and J are TRBV6-2 or TRBV6-3 and TRBJ2-3; D remains ambiguous. CDR1 and CDR2 (germline): MNHEY, SVGEGT. The CDR3 length is 13 residues. V lost 0 bases to trimming and J lost 3 bases, with 4 bases between them. CDR3 bases: TGTGCCAGCAGTTACTCGTGGACAGATACGCAGTATTTT. Residues: CASSYSWTDTQYF.

The chain couples TRBV9 to TRBJ2-5, with D possibly TRBD2 on 6 matching bases. Germline V gives CDR1 SGDLS, CDR2 YYNGEE. The CDR3 runs to 15 residues. V lost 6 bases and J 4 bases, leaving 19 bases between the germline ends. Written as DNA, the CDR3 is TGTGCCAGCACCCAAAGTGGCGGGATGCTAGAGACCCAGTACTTC. Its translation is CASTQSGGMLETQYF.

The rearrangement links TRBV27 to TRBJ2-3; TRBD2 aligns across 11 bases. Germline assignment: CDR1 MNHEY and CDR2 SMNVEV (reference sequence). V lost 5 bases, J lost 2 bases, and 6 bases stayed unmatched. This CDR3 is built from 16 residues. CDR3 nucleotides: TGTGCCAGCAGTGTAACGGGACTAGCGGTCACAGATACGCAGTATTTT. It yields the protein CASSVTGLAVTDTQYF.

V gene TRBV2 combines with J gene TRBJ1-1; 7 nucleotides match TRBD1. Germline V gene lookup returns CDR1 SNHLY and CDR2 FYNNEI. The CDR3 consists of 16 residues. Trimming removed 6 bases from V and 0 bases from J; junction bases left unmatched: 10. The CDR3 reads CASRGGTEHMNTEAFF. CDR3 bases: TGTGCCAGCAGAGGCGGGACAGAACACATGAACACTGAAGCTTTCTTT. The variable domain in full, with the rest retrieved from reference TRBV2 and TRBJ1-1, is EPEVTQTPSHQVTQMGQEVILRCVPISNHLYFYWYRQILGQKVEFLVSFYNNEISEKSEIFDDQFSVERPDGSNFTLKIRSTKLEDSAMYFCASRGGTEHMNTEAFFGQGTRLTVV.

The chain has TRBV29-1 and TRBJ2-7; maybe TRBD2 (7 bases). V was pared by 6 bases and J by 3 bases, with 15 bases between. The germline gives CDR1 SQVTM, CDR2 ANQGSEA. This CDR3 region has 13 residues. CDR3 in amino acids: CSVGRGGDYEQYF. In nucleotides, the CDR3 is TGCAGCGTCGGTAGGGGGGGCGACTACGAGCAGTACTTC.

The V call is TRBV6-6, the J call TRBJ1-2; no clear D gene. Germline V lookup: CDR1 MNHNY, CDR2 SVGAGI (reference sequence). The CDR3 contains 14 residues. The germline V and J ends were trimmed by 0 bases and 1 base, with 6 bases remaining between them. This chain's CDR3 is CASSYSEGNYGYTF. The DNA for the CDR3 is TGTGCCAGCAGTTACTCGGAGGGTAACTATGGCTACACCTTC.